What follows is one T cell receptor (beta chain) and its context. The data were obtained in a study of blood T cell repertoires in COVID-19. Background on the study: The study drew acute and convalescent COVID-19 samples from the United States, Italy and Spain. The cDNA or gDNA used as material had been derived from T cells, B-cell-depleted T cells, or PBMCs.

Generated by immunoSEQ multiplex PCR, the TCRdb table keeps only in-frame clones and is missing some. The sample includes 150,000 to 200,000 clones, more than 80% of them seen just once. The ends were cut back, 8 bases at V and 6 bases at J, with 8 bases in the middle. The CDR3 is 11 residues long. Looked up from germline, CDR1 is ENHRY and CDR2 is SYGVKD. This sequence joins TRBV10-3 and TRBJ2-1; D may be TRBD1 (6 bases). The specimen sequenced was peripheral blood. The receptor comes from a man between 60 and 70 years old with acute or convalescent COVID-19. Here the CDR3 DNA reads TGTGCCATCGGACAGTTCAATGAGCAGTTCTTC. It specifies CAIGQFNEQFF.